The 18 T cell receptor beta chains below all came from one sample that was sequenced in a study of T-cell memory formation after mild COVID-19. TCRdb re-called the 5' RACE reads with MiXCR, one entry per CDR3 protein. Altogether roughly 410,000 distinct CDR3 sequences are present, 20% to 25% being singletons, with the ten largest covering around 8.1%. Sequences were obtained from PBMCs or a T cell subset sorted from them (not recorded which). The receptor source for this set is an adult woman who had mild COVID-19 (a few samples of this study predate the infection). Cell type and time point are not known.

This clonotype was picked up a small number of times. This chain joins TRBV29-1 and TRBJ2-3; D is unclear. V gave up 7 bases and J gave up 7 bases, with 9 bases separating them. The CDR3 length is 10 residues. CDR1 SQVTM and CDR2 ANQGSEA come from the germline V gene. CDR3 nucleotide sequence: TGCAGCGCTGGCGGTCATACGCAGTATTTT. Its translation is CSAGGHTQYF.

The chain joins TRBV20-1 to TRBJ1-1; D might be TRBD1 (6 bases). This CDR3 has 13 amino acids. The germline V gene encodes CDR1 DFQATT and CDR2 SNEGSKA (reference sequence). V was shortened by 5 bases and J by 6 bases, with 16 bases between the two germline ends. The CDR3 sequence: CSAGGSLRAEAFF. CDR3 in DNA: TGCAGTGCTGGGGGCTCCCTACGCGCTGAAGCTTTCTTT.

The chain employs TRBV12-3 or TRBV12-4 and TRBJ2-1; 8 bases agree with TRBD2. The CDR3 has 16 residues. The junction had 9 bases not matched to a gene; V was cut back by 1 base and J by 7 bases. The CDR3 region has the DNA TGTGCCAGCAGTTTAGAGGCGGGAGGCATGTCTAATGAGCAGTTCTTC. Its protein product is CASSLEAGGMSNEQFF.

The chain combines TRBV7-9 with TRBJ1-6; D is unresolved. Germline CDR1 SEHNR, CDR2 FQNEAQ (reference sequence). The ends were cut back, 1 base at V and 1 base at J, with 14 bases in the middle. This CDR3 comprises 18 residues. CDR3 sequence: CASSLGEEGTSYNSPLHF. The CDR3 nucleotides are TGTGCCAGCAGCTTAGGGGAGGAGGGAACGTCCTATAATTCACCCCTCCACTTT.

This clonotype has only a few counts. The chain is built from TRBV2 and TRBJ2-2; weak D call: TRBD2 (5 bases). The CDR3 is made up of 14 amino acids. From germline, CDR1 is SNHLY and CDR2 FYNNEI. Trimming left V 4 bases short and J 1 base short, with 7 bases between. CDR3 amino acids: CASSGEGNTGELFF. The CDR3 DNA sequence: TGTGCCAGCAGTGGAGAGGGGAACACCGGGGAGCTGTTTTTT.

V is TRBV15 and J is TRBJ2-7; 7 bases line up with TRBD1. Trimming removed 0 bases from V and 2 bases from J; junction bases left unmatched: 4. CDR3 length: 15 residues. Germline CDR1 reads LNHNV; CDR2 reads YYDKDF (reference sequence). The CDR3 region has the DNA TGTGCCACCAGCAGAGATCGGACAGGAGCCTACGAGCAGTACTTC. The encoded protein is CATSRDRTGAYEQYF.

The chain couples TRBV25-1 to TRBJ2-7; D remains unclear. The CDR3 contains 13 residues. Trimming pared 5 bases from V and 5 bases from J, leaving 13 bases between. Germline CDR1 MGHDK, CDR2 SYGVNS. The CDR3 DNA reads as TGTGCCAGCAGTTTGTCAGAATGGGACGAGCAGTACTTC. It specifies CASSLSEWDEQYF.

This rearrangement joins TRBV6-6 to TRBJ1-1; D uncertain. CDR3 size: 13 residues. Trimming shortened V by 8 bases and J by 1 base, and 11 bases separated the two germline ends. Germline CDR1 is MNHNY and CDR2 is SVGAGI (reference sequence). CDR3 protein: CASRTVTNTEAFF. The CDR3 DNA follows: TGTGCCAGCCGAACGGTTACGAACACTGAAGCTTTCTTT.

The CDR3 loop is CAIRADLNQPQHF. Here the CDR3 DNA reads TGTGCCATCAGGGCAGACCTAAATCAGCCCCAGCATTTT. The chain is built from TRBV10-3 and TRBJ1-5; no clear D. This CDR3 has 13 amino acids. The V gene's germline CDR1 is ENHRY and CDR2 SYGVKD. With 6 bases removed from V and 4 bases from J, the gap between germline ends came to 10 bases.

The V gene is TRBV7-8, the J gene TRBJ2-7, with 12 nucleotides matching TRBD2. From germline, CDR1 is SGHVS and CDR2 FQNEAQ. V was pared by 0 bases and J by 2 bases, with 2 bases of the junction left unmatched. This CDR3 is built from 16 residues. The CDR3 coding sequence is TGTGCCAGCAGCTTAGCGTGGACTAGCGGGACCTACGAGCAGTACTTC. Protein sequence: CASSLAWTSGTYEQYF.

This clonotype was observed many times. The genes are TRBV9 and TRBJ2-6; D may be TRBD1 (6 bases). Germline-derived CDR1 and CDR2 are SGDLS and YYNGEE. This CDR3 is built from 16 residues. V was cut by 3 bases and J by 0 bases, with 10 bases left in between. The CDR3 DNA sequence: TGTGCCAGCAGCGCGGGACACAGCTCTGGGGCCAACGTCCTGACTTTC. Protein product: CASSAGHSSGANVLTF.

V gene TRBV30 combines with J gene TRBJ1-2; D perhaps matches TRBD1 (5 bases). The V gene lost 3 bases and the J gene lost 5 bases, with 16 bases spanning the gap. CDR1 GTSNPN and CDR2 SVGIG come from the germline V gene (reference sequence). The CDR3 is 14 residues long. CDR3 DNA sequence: TGTGCCTGGAGCCCTCAGGGATCGTGGTATGGCTACACCTTC. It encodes CAWSPQGSWYGYTF.

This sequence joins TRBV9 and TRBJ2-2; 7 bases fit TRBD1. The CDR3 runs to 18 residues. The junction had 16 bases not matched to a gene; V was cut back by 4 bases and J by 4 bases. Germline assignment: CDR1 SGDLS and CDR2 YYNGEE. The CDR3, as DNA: TGTGCCAGCAGCTACCAAGACAGGGTCAGGCCTTTCACCGGGGAGCTGTTTTTT. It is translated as CASSYQDRVRPFTGELFF. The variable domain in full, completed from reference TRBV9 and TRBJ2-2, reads DSGVTQTPKHLITATGQRVTLRCSPRSGDLSVYWYQQSLDQGLQFLIQYYNGEERAKGNILERFSAQQFPDLHSELNLSSLELGDSALYFCASSYQDRVRPFTGELFFGEGSRLTVL.

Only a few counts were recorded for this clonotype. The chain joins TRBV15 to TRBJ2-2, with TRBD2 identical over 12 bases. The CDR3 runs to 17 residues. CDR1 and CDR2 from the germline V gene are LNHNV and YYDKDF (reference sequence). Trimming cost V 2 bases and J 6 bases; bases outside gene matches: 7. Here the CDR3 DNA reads TGTGCCACCAGCAGATCCGTGGGACTAGCGGGTTCCGGGGAGCTGTTTTTT. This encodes CATSRSVGLAGSGELFF.

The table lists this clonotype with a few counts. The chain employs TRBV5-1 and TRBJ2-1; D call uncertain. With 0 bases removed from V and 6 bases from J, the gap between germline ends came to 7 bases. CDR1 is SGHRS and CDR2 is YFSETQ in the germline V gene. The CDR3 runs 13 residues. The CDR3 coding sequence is TGCGCCAGCAGCTTGGATGTTTTCAATGAGCAGTTCTTC. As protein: CASSLDVFNEQFF.

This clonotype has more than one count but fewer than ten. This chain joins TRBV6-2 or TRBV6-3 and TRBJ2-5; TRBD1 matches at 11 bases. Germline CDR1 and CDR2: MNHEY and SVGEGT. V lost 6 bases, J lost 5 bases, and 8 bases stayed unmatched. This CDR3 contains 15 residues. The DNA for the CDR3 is TGTGCCAGCAGAACCGGACAGGGGGCCAGCGAGACCCAGTACTTC. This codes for CASRTGQGASETQYF.

CDR3 sequence reads: CASSQEAGGVYEQYF. CDR3 nucleotides: TGTGCCAGCAGCCAAGAAGCAGGGGGAGTCTACGAGCAGTACTTC. This chain joins TRBV4-2 and TRBJ2-7; 7 bases line up with TRBD1. Germline lookup yields CDR1 LGHNA and CDR2 YNFKEQ. This CDR3 comprises 15 residues. V trimming: 0 bases; J trimming: 3 bases; junction bases outside the gene matches: 5.

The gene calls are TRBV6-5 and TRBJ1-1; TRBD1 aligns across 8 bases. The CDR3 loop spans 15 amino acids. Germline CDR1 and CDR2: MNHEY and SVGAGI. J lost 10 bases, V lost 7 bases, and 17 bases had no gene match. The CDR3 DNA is TGTGCCAGCACCCAAGAATCCGGGACAGGTATTTTAGCTTTCTTT. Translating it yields CASTQESGTGILAFF.